The clone carrying this T cell receptor beta chain was seen at least ten times. These data belong to a study of breast tumors, draining lymph nodes, adjacent tissues. TCRdb ran MiXCR on the multiplex PCR reads and lists one entry per CDR3 protein. The table has nearly 200,000 distinct CDR3 sequences, roughly 29% seen once. Breast cancer patients provided tissue from their axillary draining lymph nodes. The receptor's source is a female donor with breast cancer. Some clones in this sample may be carry-over from other donors' samples. The sample was axillary lymph node tissue.

As DNA, the CDR3 is TGTGCCTCTCAAGCCGGGACTAGCCTTAGGAGCTCCTACGAGCAGTACTTC. As protein: CASQAGTSLRSSYEQYF. The chain is built from TRBV2 and TRBJ2-7, with TRBD2 matching 9 bases. The CDR3 is made up of 17 amino acids. V shed 11 bases, J shed 0 bases, and the junction held 17 bases outside the gene matches. CDR1 SNHLY and CDR2 FYNNEI come from the germline V gene.